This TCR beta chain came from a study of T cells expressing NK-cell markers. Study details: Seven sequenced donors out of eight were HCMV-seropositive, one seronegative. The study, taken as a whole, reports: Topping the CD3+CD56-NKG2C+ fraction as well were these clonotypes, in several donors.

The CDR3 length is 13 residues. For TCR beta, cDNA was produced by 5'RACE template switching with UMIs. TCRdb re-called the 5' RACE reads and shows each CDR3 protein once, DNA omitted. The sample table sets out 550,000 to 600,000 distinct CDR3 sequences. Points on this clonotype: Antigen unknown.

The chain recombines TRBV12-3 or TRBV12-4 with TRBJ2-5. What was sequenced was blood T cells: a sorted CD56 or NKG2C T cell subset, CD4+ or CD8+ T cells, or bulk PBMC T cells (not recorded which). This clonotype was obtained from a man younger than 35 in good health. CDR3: CASSNRRIETQYF.